This TCR beta chain was identified in a study of CD8 T cells in ankylosing spondylitis. Points on this clonotype: Its antigen is unidentified.

In TCRdb, the 5' RACE reads were re-called with MiXCR into one record per CDR3 protein. The sample shows some 400,000 distinct CDR3 sequences, more than 20% of them seen only once. Findings and caveats of the study: For ankylosing spondylitis blood, a TCR beta motif of 7 or 8 highly homologous variants appeared characteristic. Disease-linked clones displayed a CD8+ phenotype and appeared relatively rarely in peripheral blood.

Trimming left V 0 bases short and J 5 bases short, with 12 bases between. Germline CDR1 reads DFQATT; CDR2 reads SNEGSKA (reference sequence). This CDR3 has 14 amino acids. The chain links TRBV20-1 to TRBJ2-3; D may be TRBD2 (6 bases). Material for sequencing was blood, either unsorted or a sorted T cell fraction (not recorded which). The sequence came from a male donor with ankylosing spondylitis. For the CDR3, the DNA is TGCAGTGCTAGAGATCCGCGGGGAGGAGATACGCAGTATTTT. Translating it yields CSARDPRGGDTQYF.